This T cell receptor beta chain was captured by sequencing in a study of control samples from healthy donors and cancer patients. Sequencing used immunoSEQ multiplex PCR; TCRdb keeps in-frame clones, though not all of them. The profile covers fewer than 90,000 clones, with approximately 84% appearing a single time and under 30% taken by the ten largest. The sequence was collected from a man aged 45-65 years in good health. Sequences were obtained from blood.

DNA of the CDR3: TGTGCCAGCAGCTTGGCCGGGGTTCAAGAGACCCAGTACTTC. Protein product: CASSLAGVQETQYF. The V and J genes are TRBV5-5 and TRBJ2-5; TRBD2 is a possible D gene (5 bases). The V gene's germline CDR1 is SGHKS and CDR2 YYEKEE (reference sequence). This CDR3 spans 14 amino acids. V was trimmed by 0 bases and J by 2 bases, leaving 8 bases between them.